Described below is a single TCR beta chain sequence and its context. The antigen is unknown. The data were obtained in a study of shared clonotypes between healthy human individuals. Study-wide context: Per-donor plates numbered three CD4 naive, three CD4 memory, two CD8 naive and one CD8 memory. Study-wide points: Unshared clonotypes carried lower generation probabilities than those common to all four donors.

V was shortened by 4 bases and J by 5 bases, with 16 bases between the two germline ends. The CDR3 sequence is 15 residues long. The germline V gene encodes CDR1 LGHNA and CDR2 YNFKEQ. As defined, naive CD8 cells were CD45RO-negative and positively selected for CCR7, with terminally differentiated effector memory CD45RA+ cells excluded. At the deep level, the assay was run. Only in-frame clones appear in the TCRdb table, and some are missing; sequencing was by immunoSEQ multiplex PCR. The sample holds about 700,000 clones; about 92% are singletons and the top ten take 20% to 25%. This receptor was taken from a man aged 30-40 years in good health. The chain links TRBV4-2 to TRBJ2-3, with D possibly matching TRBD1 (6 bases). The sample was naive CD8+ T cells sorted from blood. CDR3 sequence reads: CASSPRDKLGDTQYF. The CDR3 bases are TGTGCCAGCAGCCCCCGGGACAAATTAGGAGATACGCAGTATTTT.